A selection of T cell receptor beta chains follows, all from one sample in a study of T cells expressing NK-cell markers. Reanalyzing the 5' RACE reads, TCRdb keeps one entry per CDR3 protein, without DNA. Its table records roughly 350,000 distinct CDR3 sequences. What was sequenced was blood T cells: a sorted CD56 or NKG2C T cell subset, CD4+ or CD8+ T cells, or bulk PBMC T cells (not recorded which). The receptors stem from a man aged 18-69 years in good health. CDR3s include the opening cysteine and the closing phenylalanine or tryptophan.

v_call	j_call	cdr3_aa
TRBV6-1	TRBJ1-1	CASIPRPGQGSSEAFF
TRBV18	TRBJ2-3	CASSPRFGASTDTQYF
TRBV6-1	TRBJ2-5	CASSRQGHSQETQYF
TRBV5-1	TRBJ2-3	CASSLGTSGPSDTQYF
TRBV7-2	TRBJ2-2	CASSLFQAANTGELFF
TRBV7-8	TRBJ2-3	CASSLGGGGALTDTQYF
TRBV6-1	TRBJ2-3	CATTQTGKTDTQYF
TRBV12-3/TRBV12-4	TRBJ1-2	CASRAGGIYGYTF
TRBV4-1	TRBJ1-1	CASSQGVGQGANTEAFF
TRBV5-1	TRBJ1-5	CASSDTGDSNQPQHF
TRBV7-2	TRBJ2-3	CASGRTIRGDTQYF
TRBV6-1	TRBJ2-3	CASSEVVPNTQYF
TRBV14	TRBJ2-7	CASSQGGGGLRQSYEQYF
TRBV12-3/TRBV12-4	TRBJ2-7	CASSLEVQGGEQYF
TRBV20-1	TRBJ2-7	CSASDRGKMYEQYF
TRBV10-3	TRBJ2-4	CAIRGIENIQYF
TRBV27	TRBJ1-2	CASSPKGGSRYGYTF
TRBV7-9	TRBJ2-7	CASSLVPTAHGEQYF
TRBV5-5	TRBJ2-2	CASSYRSDRPNTGELFF
TRBV2	TRBJ1-2	CASRDRNLYGYTF
TRBV20-1	TRBJ2-1	CSARLAPGSGKSYNEQFF
TRBV11-2	TRBJ1-2	CASSLDLLATTYGYTF
TRBV5-4	TRBJ2-1	CASSSTSRLEQFF
TRBV6-1	TRBJ1-5	CASRELGQGVQPQHF
TRBV12-3/TRBV12-4	TRBJ2-2	CASSPILAGTTGELFF
TRBV3-1	TRBJ2-7	CASSPPRGTGRYEQYF
TRBV20-1	TRBJ1-2	CSALTGLINYGYTF
TRBV7-2	TRBJ1-1	CASRERQNSNTEAFF
TRBV28	TRBJ2-1	CASSLYPGQSSYNEQFF
TRBV9	TRBJ2-3	CASSLLAGGPRVTDTQYF
TRBV2	TRBJ1-1	CASTRPRDWVTEAFF
TRBV9	TRBJ1-6	CASSGRESNSPLHF
TRBV20-1	TRBJ1-1	CSAKTGGALNTEAFF
TRBV20-1	TRBJ2-1	CSACKTGIEQFF
TRBV7-9	TRBJ2-7	CASSSQGGYYEQYF
TRBV6-1	TRBJ1-5	CASSTDRAHNQPQHF
TRBV7-8	TRBJ2-5	CASNLGGIQETQYF